This entry lists 22 T cell receptor beta chains sequenced from one sample in a study of CD8+ T cells in alopecia areata. Sorting used CD4, CD8alpha, NKG2D, NKG2ACE and other markers on pooled cutaneous lymph node cells. RNA, once extracted, was reverse transcribed into cDNA for use as the sequencing template. TCRdb's copy holds only in-frame clones and misses some; the assay was immunoSEQ multiplex PCR. The record shows over 250,000 clones for this sample, with no singletons present. Source material: CD4+ T cells sorted from a lymph node. Every receptor here comes from a C3H/HeJ mouse with alopecia areata. The strain is characterized by the MHC haplotype H2-k.

Remarks on this clone: Gene names follow the mouse nomenclature. The CDR3 is cut off 4 residues early in the read; its end comes from the germline J gene. V is TRBV13-1 and J is TRBJ2-3, with D tentatively TRBD1 (6 bases). The CDR3 has 16 amino acids. Trimming pared 0 bases from V and 2 bases from J, leaving 13 bases between. Per the germline V gene, CDR1 is NSHNY and CDR2 is SYGAGN. CDR3 bases read: TGTGCCAGCAGTGATGTGCAGGGGCGGGATGCAGAA. Its translation is CASSDVQGRDAE. The CDR3 in full is CASSDVQGRDAETLYF.

The table lists this clone with a few counts. Genes here carry mouse names. The read stops 4 residues short of the end of the CDR3; the missing end is completed from the germline J gene. This same CDR3 is encoded by further DNA sequences in the sample. The V and J genes are TRBV5 and TRBJ1-2; TRBD1 is a possible D gene (5 bases). Germline V gene data show CDR1 as LGHNA and CDR2 as YNLKQL (reference sequence). The ends were cut back, 4 bases at V and 4 bases at J, with 13 bases in the middle. The CDR3 is made up of 14 amino acids. The CDR3 bases that were read are TGTGCCAGCAGCCCCACGGGGGGGGGCTCC. Amino acid sequence: CASSPTGGGS. The CDR3 as a whole reads CASSPTGGGSDYTF.

With regard to this clone: It is unclear where the CDR3 begins or ends on the DNA, so no DNA is shown, and the CDR3 is as TCRdb lists it. Genes and germline are mouse. This chain joins TRBV23 and TRBJ1-6; the table assigns TRBD1, which was not confirmed against the DNA. TRBJ1-6 is placed among ORFs of uncertain function. The CDR3 is 17 amino acids long, termini counted. The germline V gene encodes CDR1 KGHTA and CDR2 FQNQQP. The CDR3 reads CAPAVKSRDSDNSPLYF.

Remarks on this clone: The gene symbols are mouse symbols. The read is 4 residues too short to cover the CDR3 end, so that end is filled in from the germline J gene. The genes are TRBV19 and TRBJ2-5; the D gene is possibly TRBD2 (6 bases). The V and J ends lost 3 bases and 3 bases respectively, with 14 bases between them. The germline V gene has CDR1 FNHDT and CDR2 SITEND (reference sequence). CDR3 length: 15 residues. CDR3 protein: CASSTIWGGQDTQYF. The DNA read from the CDR3 is TGTGCCAGCAGTACCATCTGGGGTGGACAAGAC.

A remark on this clone: The listed genes are named as in mouse. The read falls 4 residues short of the CDR3 end, and the missing part is taken from the germline J gene. This same CDR3 is encoded by further DNA sequences in the sample. The rearrangement links TRBV1 to TRBJ2-2; TRBD1 aligns across 7 bases. The CDR3 sequence is 16 residues long. Germline CDR1 is NSQYPW and CDR2 is LRSPGD (reference sequence). V lost 3 bases and J lost 0; bases outside the gene matches: 4. The sequenced part of the CDR3 DNA is TGCACCTGCAGTGCCGCCGGGACAGCAAACACCGGG. Its translation: CTCSAAGTANTG. The full CDR3 sequence reads CTCSAAGTANTGQLYF.

This clone showed up just a few times. Gene labels here are mouse ones. The read terminates 4 residues ahead of where the CDR3 ends, so the germline J gene completes it. The gene calls are TRBV19 and TRBJ2-7; D remains unclear. Germline V gene data show CDR1 as FNHDT and CDR2 as SITEND (reference sequence). With 4 bases removed from V and 2 bases from J, the gap between germline ends came to 7 bases. CDR3 length: 12 residues. The CDR3 bases that were read are TGTGCCAGCAGTCCTGTCGCCTAT. Residues: CASSPVAY. The whole CDR3 is CASSPVAYEQYF.

With regard to this clone: Mouse names are used for the genes. The missing CDR3 end, 4 residues past where the read stops, is filled in from the germline J gene. The chain uses TRBV13-1 and TRBJ2-3, with TRBD2 matching 7 bases. V lost 6 bases to trimming and J lost 0 bases; unmatched junction nucleotides: 4. CDR1 is NSHNY and CDR2 is SYGAGN in the germline V gene. The CDR3 is made up of 14 amino acids. CDR3 bases read: TGTGCCAGCACAGCTGGGGGTAGTGCAGAA. Translating it yields CASTAGGSAE. The full CDR3 protein reads CASTAGGSAETLYF.

Notes on this clone: Gene names refer to mouse genes. The read is 4 residues too short to cover the CDR3 end, so that end is filled in from the germline J gene. This chain links TRBV13-3 with TRBJ1-2; maybe TRBD1 (6 bases). Per the germline V gene, CDR1 is NNHDY and CDR2 is SYVADS. The CDR3 has 13 amino acids. V dropped 6 bases and J dropped 1 base, with 10 bases sitting between them. The CDR3 DNA, read in part, is TGTGCCAGCAAGAGGGGACAAAACTCC. It codes for CASKRGQNS. The full CDR3 protein reads CASKRGQNSDYTF.

This clone appeared many times. Germline and genes: mouse. The CDR3 here is CASSEPRLGDYAEQFF. CDR3 DNA (partial): TGTGCCAGCAGTGAGCCTCGACTGGGGGACTATGCT. This chain joins TRBV13-1 and TRBJ2-1; TRBD2 matches at 9 bases. Coverage ceases 4 residues before the CDR3 finishes, and the germline J gene fills in the end. The CDR3 has 16 residues. The junction had 5 bases not matched to a gene; V was cut back by 2 bases and J by 2 bases. Germline values: CDR1 NSHNY, CDR2 SYGAGN.

This clone was seen more than once but under ten times. All gene names here are mouse names. The read falls 4 residues short of the CDR3 end, and the missing part is taken from the germline J gene. The V and J genes are TRBV13-3 and TRBJ2-7; tentative D call: TRBD1 (6 bases). The CDR3 is made up of 14 amino acids. Deletions cut 5 bases from V and 0 bases from J, with 12 bases between. Looked up from germline, CDR1 is NNHDY and CDR2 is SYVADS. The CDR3 bases that were read are TGTGCCAGCAGCCCTCTAGGGGGCTCCTAT. This codes for CASSPLGGSY. The full CDR3 protein reads CASSPLGGSYEQYF.

In this sample, this clone turned up a few times. Mouse names are used for the genes. The read ends 4 residues before the CDR3 terminus; that terminus is restored from the germline J gene. Different DNA sequences within this sample yield the same CDR3. The rearrangement uses TRBV1 and TRBJ2-1; TRBD1 is a possible D gene (7 bases). V was cut by 0 bases and J by 0 bases, with 9 bases left in between. This CDR3 is 16 amino acids long. The germline V gene has CDR1 NSQYPW and CDR2 LRSPGD (reference sequence). CDR3 DNA, as far as it was read: TGCACCTGCAGTGCAGACAGGGGGGTTAACTATGCT. As protein: CTCSADRGVNYA. The whole CDR3 sequence is CTCSADRGVNYAEQFF. The full variable domain, rest sourced from reference TRBV1 and TRBJ2-1, is VTLLEQNPRWRLVPRGQAVNLRCILKNSQYPWMSWYQQDLQKQLQWLFTLRSPGDKEVKSLPGADYLATRVTDTELRLQVANMSQGRTLYCTCSADRGVNYAEQFFGPGTRLTVL.

As for this clone: The germline and genes are mouse ones. The sequenced CDR3 bases are TGTGCCAGCAGTGGACAATATAGTCAAAAC. It encodes CASSGQYSQN. Given in full, the CDR3 is CASSGQYSQNTLYF. The chain links TRBV13-3 to TRBJ2-4; D uncertain. The CDR3 is cut off 4 residues early in the read; its end comes from the germline J gene. The germline gives CDR1 NNHDY, CDR2 SYVADS. The CDR3 loop spans 14 amino acids. Trimming took 3 bases from V and 0 from J, leaving 8 bases between them.

In its sample, this clone was seen a few times. The gene names here belong to mouse. In the same sample, other DNA sequences code for this CDR3. CDR3 bases read: TGTGCCAGCAGTGAACCTGGGGGTAACCAAGAC. This gives the protein CASSEPGGNQD. The complete CDR3 protein is CASSEPGGNQDTQYF. The chain carries TRBV13-3 and TRBJ2-5, with TRBD2 identical over 7 bases. The read terminates 4 residues before the CDR3 end, so the remaining end is supplied by the germline J gene. The germline CDR1 and CDR2 sequences are NNHDY and SYVADS. The J segment lost 0 bases and the V segment lost 2 bases, leaving 3 bases of the junction unmatched. This CDR3 spans 15 amino acids. The full variable domain, rest sourced from reference TRBV13-3 and TRBJ2-5, is EAAVTQSPRSKVAVTGGKVTLSCHQTNNHDYMYWYRQDTGHGLRLIHYSYVADSTEKGDIPDGYKASRPSQENFSLILELASLSQTAVYFCASSEPGGNQDTQYFGPGTRLLVL.

On this clone itself: These gene names are mouse names. The sequenced CDR3 bases are TGTGCCAGCAGTGATGCAGCCCAGGGGGACTCC. Protein sequence: CASSDAAQGDS. The entire CDR3 protein is CASSDAAQGDSDYTF. V usage is TRBV13-1 and J usage is TRBJ1-2, with 7 bases matching TRBD1. Read coverage stops 4 residues before the CDR3 terminus; the germline J gene supplies the remainder. The V gene end was trimmed by 0 bases and the J gene end by 3 bases; junction bases not matched to a gene: 5. Germline lookup yields CDR1 NSHNY and CDR2 SYGAGN. CDR3 length: 15 amino acids.

As to this clone: Gene labels here are mouse ones. The CDR3 goes on 4 residues after the read ends, and that part is filled in from the germline J gene. The V call is TRBV31, the J call TRBJ1-2; 8 nucleotides agree with TRBD1. The CDR3 contains 13 residues. V shed 8 bases and J 2 bases; nucleotides not matched to a gene: 7. Germline assignment: CDR1 GKSSPN and CDR2 SITVG. The DNA read from the CDR3 is TGTGCCGGTAACAGGGGGAGGAACTCC. Translated, it gives CAGNRGRNS. The CDR3, in full, reads CAGNRGRNSDYTF.

In its sample, this clone was seen a few times. The listed genes are named as in mouse. The read falls 4 residues short of the CDR3 end, and the missing part is taken from the germline J gene. V is TRBV5 and J is TRBJ2-5, with D maybe TRBD2 (7 bases). The CDR3 is 16 amino acids. Germline V lookup: CDR1 LGHNA, CDR2 YNLKQL (reference sequence). The part of the CDR3 DNA that was read is TGTGCCAGCAGCCAAGAGGGGGGCCAGGGGAGAGAC. The encoded protein is CASSQEGGQGRD. The CDR3 in its entirety is CASSQEGGQGRDTQYF.

This clone was detected a few times. One base away lies a much larger clone, so this may be a sequencing read error. Here the gene names and germline are mouse. Sequencing ends 4 residues short of the CDR3 end; the germline J gene provides the rest. The same CDR3 also results from other DNA sequences found in this sample. The rearrangement uses TRBV19 and TRBJ2-7; D unresolved. There are 12 residues in the CDR3. Germline V CDR1 and CDR2: FNHDT, SITEND (reference sequence). The germline V and J ends were trimmed by 2 bases and 3 bases, with 6 bases remaining between them. CDR3 DNA (partial): TGTGCCAGCAGTATTGACAACTAT. Protein: CASSIDNY. The complete CDR3 sequence is CASSIDNYEQYF.

Of note for this clone: Each gene name is a mouse one. With the read ending 4 residues before the CDR3 end, the germline J gene is used to fill in that end. The J gene is TRBJ2-2, the V gene TRBV14; D perhaps matches TRBD1 (6 bases). V was shortened by 1 base and J by 0 bases, with 13 bases between the two germline ends. This CDR3 has 17 residues. Per the germline V gene, CDR1 is SGHDT and CDR2 is FRDEAV. This chain's CDR3 is CASSFVPGQANTGQLYF. CDR3 DNA (partial): TGTGCCAGCAGTTTCGTCCCGGGACAAGCAAACACCGGG. Full variable domain (rest looked up from reference TRBV14 and TRBJ2-2): EAGVTQSPRYAVLQEGQAVSFWCDPISGHDTLYWYQQPRDQGPQLLVYFRDEAVIDNSQLPSDRFSAVRPKGTNSTLKIQSAKQGDTATYLCASSFVPGQANTGQLYFGEGSKLTVL.

This clone came up a few times. These gene names are mouse names. The read halts 4 residues ahead of the CDR3 end, with the missing end drawn from the germline J gene. This chain uses TRBV19 with TRBJ2-2, with 9 positions matching TRBD1. V shed 6 bases and J 3 bases; nucleotides not matched to a gene: 9. In germline, CDR1 is FNHDT, CDR2 SITEND (reference sequence). There are 16 residues in the CDR3. CDR3 sequence reads: CASTLNRGRDTGQLYF. The DNA read from the CDR3 is TGTGCCAGCACCCTCAACAGGGGGCGCGACACCGGG.

To note about this clone: Gene names denote mouse genes. The sequence runs out 3 residues before the end of the CDR3; the remainder is reconstructed from the germline J gene. The rearrangement uses TRBV19 and TRBJ1-6; TRBD1 aligns across 7 bases. TRBJ1-6 is an open reading frame, and its role is uncertain. The CDR3 consists of 16 residues. Germline CDR1 is FNHDT and CDR2 is SITEND (reference sequence). The junction had 6 bases not matched to a gene; V was cut back by 2 bases and J by 4 bases. The CDR3 reads CASSIIRDRYNSPLYF. CDR3 DNA, as far as it was read: TGTGCCAGCAGTATTATCCGGGACAGATATAATTCGCCC.

Concerning this clone: The listed genes are named as in mouse. The read ends 4 residues before the CDR3 terminus; that terminus is restored from the germline J gene. This chain links TRBV13-2 with TRBJ2-1; TRBD1 matches 10 bases. Germline CDR1 NNHNN, CDR2 SYGAGS (reference sequence). V trimming: 0 bases; J trimming: 6 bases; junction bases outside the gene matches: 6. This CDR3 region has 16 residues. The CDR3 is CASGDARDRGFAEQFF. The sequenced part of the CDR3 DNA is TGTGCCAGCGGTGATGCTCGGGACAGGGGATTTGCT.

On this clone: Genes and germline are mouse. The read finishes 4 residues shy of the CDR3 end, and the germline J gene is used to complete it. The chain uses TRBV13-2 and TRBJ2-5; no clear D. V lost 3 bases and J 0 bases, leaving 5 bases between the germline ends. CDR3 length: 13 amino acids. From germline, CDR1 is NNHNN and CDR2 SYGAGS (reference sequence). CDR3 amino acids: CASGALNQDTQYF. The covered CDR3 bases are TGTGCCAGCGGTGCACTTAACCAAGAC.